Below are 32 T cell receptor beta chains sequenced from a single sample in a study of CD8 T cells in ankylosing spondylitis. TCRdb analysed the 5' RACE reads with MiXCR anew, one entry per CDR3 protein. The repertoire holds approximately 150,000 distinct CDR3 sequences, with under 45% as singletons. The sequenced material came from synovial fluid, either unsorted or a sorted T cell fraction (not recorded which). The receptor source for this set is a male donor with ankylosing spondylitis.

This rearrangement joins TRBV20-1 to TRBJ1-2; D gene unclear. The length of the CDR3 is 15 residues. V lost 5 bases and J 6 bases, leaving 22 bases between the germline ends. Germline V CDR1 and CDR2: DFQATT, SNEGSKA (reference sequence). The CDR3 nucleotides are TGCAGTGCTGGATGGCGTGTTTGGGAAAAGGATGGCTACACCTTC. It translates to CSAGWRVWEKDGYTF.

The V call is TRBV9, the J call TRBJ2-2; D is tentatively TRBD1 or TRBD2 (6 bases each). In germline, CDR1 is SGDLS, CDR2 YYNGEE. The CDR3 loop spans 14 amino acids. Trimming took off 0 bases at V and 4 bases at J, with 7 bases between the two ends. The CDR3 DNA follows: TGTGCCAGCAGCGTAGAGGGGGGCACCGGGGAGCTGTTTTTT. Encoded protein: CASSVEGGTGELFF. Together with reference TRBV9 and TRBJ2-2, the CDR3 gives the full variable domain: DSGVTQTPKHLITATGQRVTLRCSPRSGDLSVYWYQQSLDQGLQFLIQYYNGEERAKGNILERFSAQQFPDLHSELNLSSLELGDSALYFCASSVEGGTGELFFGEGSRLTVL.

This clonotype has a handful of counts. The chain recombines TRBV12-3 or TRBV12-4 with TRBJ2-2; TRBD2 matches 7 bases. The CDR3 runs 13 residues. The ends lost 1 base at V and 8 bases at J; junction bases unmatched: 1. The DNA for the CDR3 is TGTGCCAGCAGTTTAGGACTAGCTGGGGAGCTGTTTTTT. This gives the protein CASSLGLAGELFF.

CDR3 coding DNA: TGCGCCAGCTCCCCCGAGAACACCGGGGAGCTGTTTTTT. Amino acid sequence: CASSPENTGELFF. The chain joins TRBV10-1 to TRBJ2-2, with no clear D. There are 13 residues in the CDR3. V lost 8 bases to trimming and J lost 1 base, with 8 bases between them. Germline V CDR1 and CDR2: WNHNN, SYGVQD (reference sequence).

The chain employs TRBV6-1 and TRBJ1-5, with 8 bases fitting TRBD1. From germline, CDR1 is MNHNS and CDR2 SASEGT. J gave up 3 bases and V 5 bases, and 3 bases lay outside the gene matches. The CDR3 is 14 amino acids. The CDR3: CASSLTGDNQPQHF. DNA for the CDR3: TGTGCCAGCAGTCTGACAGGGGACAATCAGCCCCAGCATTTT.

This clonotype was observed at least ten times. CDR3 in amino acids: CASSYPRNPGTGEVFGTDTQYF. CDR3 bases: TGTGCCAGCAGCTATCCACGAAACCCCGGGACAGGGGAGGTATTTGGCACAGATACGCAGTATTTT. The chain employs TRBV7-2 and TRBJ2-3; 10 bases line up with TRBD1. The CDR3 runs to 22 residues. The J segment lost 1 base and the V segment lost 4 bases, leaving 23 bases of the junction unmatched. The germline V gene has CDR1 SGHTA and CDR2 FQGNSA.

This clonotype was detected many times. The CDR3 DNA follows: TGTGCCACCAGTGATTCGAGGGGCAACACTGAAGCTTTCTTT. It is translated as CATSDSRGNTEAFF. The chain has TRBV24-1 and TRBJ1-1, with a weak D call TRBD1 (5 bases). This CDR3 region has 14 residues. Trimming removed 2 bases at V and 2 bases at J, with 8 bases between. Germline loops: CDR1 KGHDR, CDR2 SFDVKD.

This clonotype was detected only once. The CDR3 loop reads CSARGLGTPSSYNEQFF. The DNA for the CDR3 is TGCAGTGCTAGGGGACTTGGGACTCCCAGCTCCTACAATGAGCAGTTCTTC. The V call is TRBV20-1, the J call TRBJ2-1; D possibly corresponds to TRBD2 (6 bases). V lost 3 bases to trimming and J lost 0 bases, with 18 bases between them. There are 17 residues in the CDR3. Per germline, CDR1 DFQATT and CDR2 SNEGSKA (reference sequence).

The CDR3 DNA sequence: TGTGCCAGCAGTCCCATGGACAGGCCTGAGTACTTC. Translating gives CASSPMDRPEYF. This chain links TRBV28 with TRBJ2-7; 7 bases agree with TRBD1. The J segment lost 11 bases and the V segment lost 5 bases, leaving 9 bases of the junction unmatched. Germline V lookup: CDR1 MDHEN, CDR2 SYDVKM. The CDR3 is made up of 12 amino acids.

CDR3 sequence (DNA): TGTGCCAGCAGCCCTAGTTCGTCCGGACTAGCGGGAGGGCCAGGGGAGCAGTTCTTC. Protein: CASSPSSSGLAGGPGEQFF. V gene TRBV7-8 combines with J gene TRBJ2-1, with 15 bases aligning to TRBD2. The junction had 18 bases not matched to a gene; V was cut back by 5 bases and J by 10 bases. CDR1 and CDR2 from the germline V gene are SGHVS and FQNEAQ. This CDR3 has 19 amino acids.

The chain is built from TRBV2 and TRBJ2-5; D is perhaps TRBD1 or TRBD2 (5 bases each). Trimming took 7 bases from V and 5 from J, leaving 11 bases between them. CDR3 size: 12 residues. From germline, CDR1 is SNHLY and CDR2 FYNNEI. The CDR3 DNA is TGTGCCAGCATAGGCGAGGGGGAGACCCAGTACTTC. Its translation: CASIGEGETQYF.

This chain connects TRBV29-1 to TRBJ2-1, with a possible D match to TRBD1 (6 bases). V shed 7 bases and J shed 7 bases, with 29 bases lying between them. Germline V lookup: CDR1 SQVTM, CDR2 ANQGSEA. CDR3 length equals 17 residues. CDR3 sequence: CSAGAESRGFRWNEQFF. In DNA form, the CDR3 reads TGCAGCGCTGGGGCGGAGAGTAGGGGGTTTCGGTGGAATGAGCAGTTCTTC.

The V gene is TRBV14, the J gene TRBJ1-2, with 7 nucleotides matching TRBD1. Germline-derived CDR1 and CDR2 are SGHDN and FVKESK. V shed 4 bases, J shed 4 bases, and the junction held 6 bases outside the gene matches. The CDR3 is 14 amino acids. The CDR3 region is CASSPWDSFYGYTF. The CDR3, as DNA: TGTGCCAGCAGCCCCTGGGACAGCTTCTATGGCTACACCTTC.

The rearrangement links TRBV6-2 or TRBV6-3 to TRBJ1-5; D unresolved. Germline V gene lookup returns CDR1 MNHEY and CDR2 SVGEGT. Trimming stripped 0 bases from V and 0 bases from J, with 21 bases between. The CDR3 has 20 amino acids. CDR3 in DNA: TGTGCCAGCAGTTACTCGTATCGCGTCGGGCCTAGATCTAGCAATCAGCCCCAGCATTTT. This translates into CASSYSYRVGPRSSNQPQHF.

This clonotype was seen a single time. The chain has TRBV5-1 and TRBJ2-7, with 11 bases lining up with TRBD1. CDR3 size: 14 residues. The ends lost 3 bases at V and 5 bases at J; junction bases unmatched: 4. Germline loops: CDR1 SGHRS, CDR2 YFSETQ. The CDR3 protein is CASSSGQGVHEQYF. CDR3 nucleotide sequence: TGCGCCAGCAGCTCGGGACAGGGGGTGCACGAGCAGTACTTC.

The chain combines TRBV20-1 with TRBJ2-2; D gene ambiguous. In germline, CDR1 is DFQATT, CDR2 SNEGSKA (reference sequence). V was shortened by 2 bases and J by 2 bases, with 9 bases between the two germline ends. This CDR3 region has 14 residues. The CDR3 nucleotides read TGCAGTGCTAGACGCCGGTTTAACACCGGGGAGCTGTTTTTT. It specifies CSARRRFNTGELFF.

CDR3 amino acids: CASSPRLSYGYTF. The CDR3 nucleotides are TGTGCCAGCTCACCCCGACTAAGCTATGGCTACACCTTC. V usage is TRBV18 and J usage is TRBJ1-2, with D unresolved. This CDR3 region has 13 residues. Germline CDR1 and CDR2: KGHSH and LQKENI. With 3 bases removed from V and 4 bases from J, the gap between germline ends came to 9 bases.

At least ten counts were recorded for this clonotype. The chain carries TRBV5-1 and TRBJ2-7; D uncertain. The V end was cut by 4 bases, the J end by 5 bases, with 13 bases between. The CDR3 runs to 13 residues. Germline-derived CDR1 and CDR2 are SGHRS and YFSETQ. The chain's CDR3 is CASSPSYQDEQYF. In nucleotides, the CDR3 is TGCGCCAGCAGCCCATCTTACCAGGACGAGCAGTACTTC.

This CDR3 reads CASSIRPAPGTQYF. As DNA, the CDR3 is TGTGCCAGCTCAATTCGACCCGCCCCGGGGACGCAGTATTTT. The chain has TRBV18 and TRBJ2-3; D possibly corresponds to TRBD2 (5 bases). The CDR3 has 14 amino acids. Germline CDR1 KGHSH, CDR2 LQKENI. V lost 5 bases to trimming and J lost 9 bases, with 18 bases between them.

This sequence joins TRBV5-1 and TRBJ2-1; 11 bases are shared with TRBD2. CDR3 length: 14 residues. Germline trimming cut 4 bases from V and 9 bases from J; bases unmatched to any gene: 6. Per the germline V gene, CDR1 is SGHRS and CDR2 is YFSETQ. The DNA of the CDR3 is TGCGCCAGCAGCGGGGGACTAGCGGACGGTGAGCAGTTCTTC. Protein: CASSGGLADGEQFF. The full variable domain, completed using reference TRBV5-1 and TRBJ2-1, is KAGVTQTPRYLIKTRGQQVTLSCSPISGHRSVSWYQQTPGQGLQFLFEYFSETQRNKGNFPGRFSGRQFSNSRSEMNVSTLELGDSALYLCASSGGLADGEQFFGPGTRLTVL.

The rearrangement uses TRBV6-1 and TRBJ2-1, with TRBD2 matching 8 bases. Trimming removed 10 bases from V and 3 bases from J; junction bases left unmatched: 11. The CDR3 runs to 15 residues. Germline V gives CDR1 MNHNS, CDR2 SASEGT. The CDR3 loop reads CATKTVAGSYNEQFF. For the CDR3, the DNA is TGTGCCACCAAAACTGTAGCGGGGAGCTACAATGAGCAGTTCTTC.

This clonotype was counted between two and nine times. This rearrangement joins TRBV10-2 to TRBJ1-1; possibly TRBD1 for D (5 bases). V lost 4 bases and J 3 bases, leaving 9 bases between the germline ends. CDR1 is WSHSY and CDR2 is SAAADI in the germline V gene. The CDR3 covers 13 residues. In nucleotides, the CDR3 is TGCGCCAGCAGTGGGGGGGATGACACTGAAGCTTTCTTT. Residues: CASSGGDDTEAFF.

This clonotype has only a few counts. The chain links TRBV4-1 to TRBJ2-1; D may be TRBD2 (5 bases). Germline V gene sequence: CDR1 MGHRA, CDR2 YSYEKL. Deletions cut 1 base from V and 7 bases from J, with 8 bases between. The length of the CDR3 is 13 residues. The CDR3 DNA reads as TGCGCCAGCAGCCAAGCCTGGGAGAATGAGCAGTTCTTC. Protein sequence: CASSQAWENEQFF.

In its sample, this clonotype was seen once. The chain employs TRBV4-1 and TRBJ1-6; 7 bases align to TRBD1. Germline V CDR1 and CDR2: MGHRA, YSYEKL. Trimming removed 6 bases from V and 7 bases from J; junction bases left unmatched: 6. The CDR3 sequence is 14 residues long. DNA for the CDR3: TGCGCCAGCAGACAGGGGCCCGGGAATTCACCCCTCCACTTT. Protein: CASRQGPGNSPLHF.

This clonotype was counted only a few times. V usage is TRBV20-1 and J usage is TRBJ2-7; TRBD2 might be the D (5 bases). Germline V gene lookup returns CDR1 DFQATT and CDR2 SNEGSKA (reference sequence). The CDR3 sequence is 11 residues long. V lost 6 bases and J lost 4, with 10 bases in between. This chain's CDR3 is CSAFRGYEQYF. CDR3 coding DNA: TGCAGTGCGTTCAGAGGGTACGAGCAGTACTTC.

The chain employs TRBV29-1 and TRBJ2-7, with a possible D match to TRBD1 (5 bases). CDR3 size: 16 residues. V was cut by 1 base and J by 5 bases, with 21 bases left in between. In germline, CDR1 is SQVTM, CDR2 ANQGSEA. This chain's CDR3 is CSVEGPTDHLVHEQYF. For the CDR3, the DNA is TGCAGCGTTGAAGGTCCGACAGACCACCTCGTCCACGAGCAGTACTTC.

V is TRBV28 and J is TRBJ2-3; D not resolved. V shed 0 bases and J shed 3 bases, with 7 bases lying between them. Germline lookup yields CDR1 MDHEN and CDR2 SYDVKM. The CDR3 runs to 14 residues. Here the CDR3 DNA reads TGTGCCAGCAGTTTATGGAGATTGACAGATACGCAGTATTTT. It codes for CASSLWRLTDTQYF.

This clonotype has more than one count but fewer than ten. CDR3 sequence reads: CASSPEGFWSYEQYF. CDR3 in DNA: TGTGCCAGCAGCCCTGAGGGTTTCTGGTCCTACGAGCAGTACTTC. The chain employs TRBV4-2 and TRBJ2-7; D may be TRBD2 (5 bases). The CDR3 covers 15 residues. CDR1 LGHNA and CDR2 YNFKEQ come from the germline V gene. Trimming pared 4 bases from V and 1 base from J, leaving 14 bases between.

The genes are TRBV12-3 or TRBV12-4 and TRBJ2-7, with D perhaps matching TRBD2 (6 bases). V shed 7 bases and J shed 4 bases, with 14 bases lying between them. This CDR3 is built from 13 residues. The CDR3 reads CASTPGLAYEQYF. The CDR3 DNA sequence: TGTGCCAGCACCCCGGGTCTAGCGTACGAGCAGTACTTC.

The CDR3 nucleotides are TGTGCCACCAGCAGAGATGCAGGCAAGTTAGCCCCTGGCACAGATACGCAGTATTTT. This gives the protein CATSRDAGKLAPGTDTQYF. The rearrangement uses TRBV15 and TRBJ2-3; D uncertain. Trimming removed 0 bases at V and 1 base at J, with 20 bases between. The length of the CDR3 is 19 residues. Germline CDR1 LNHNV, CDR2 YYDKDF (reference sequence).

This clonotype was counted between two and nine times. V and J are TRBV27 and TRBJ2-1; maybe TRBD1 (5 bases). The CDR3 is 12 residues long. The V gene lost 1 base and the J gene lost 8 bases, with 6 bases spanning the gap. Germline loops: CDR1 MNHEY, CDR2 SMNVEV (reference sequence). This chain's CDR3 is CASSLWGDEQFF. The CDR3 DNA reads as TGTGCCAGCAGTTTATGGGGCGATGAGCAGTTCTTC.

This chain links TRBV19 with TRBJ1-5, with D possibly being TRBD1 (5 bases). The V gene's germline CDR1 is LNHDA and CDR2 SQIVND (reference sequence). V lost 5 bases and J lost 2, with 13 bases in between. This CDR3 is 15 amino acids long. CDR3 DNA sequence: TGTGCCAGTAGTCTTCCGGGGCTCGGCAATCAGCCCCAGCATTTT. This sequence encodes CASSLPGLGNQPQHF.